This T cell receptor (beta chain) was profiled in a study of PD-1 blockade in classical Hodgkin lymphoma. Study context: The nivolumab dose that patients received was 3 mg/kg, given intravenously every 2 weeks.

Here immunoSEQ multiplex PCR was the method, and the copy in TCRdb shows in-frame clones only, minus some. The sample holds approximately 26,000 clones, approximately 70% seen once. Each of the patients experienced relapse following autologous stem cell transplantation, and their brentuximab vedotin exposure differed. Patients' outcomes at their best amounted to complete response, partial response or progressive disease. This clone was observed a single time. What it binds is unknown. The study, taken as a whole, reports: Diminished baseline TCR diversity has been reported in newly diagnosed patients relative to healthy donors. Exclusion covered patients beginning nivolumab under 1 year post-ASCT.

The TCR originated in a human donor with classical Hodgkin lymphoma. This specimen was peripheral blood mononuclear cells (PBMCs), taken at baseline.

The CDR3 coding sequence is TGTGCCAGCAGTGGGGGAATGGCGGGACCCTACGAGCAGTACTTC. Its protein product is CASSGGMAGPYEQYF. J is TRBJ2-7 and V is TRBV2; perhaps TRBD2 as D (6 bases). V was shortened by 4 bases and J by 2 bases, with 15 bases between the two germline ends. This CDR3 has 15 amino acids. The germline gives CDR1 SNHLY, CDR2 FYNNEI.